These T cell receptor beta chains were read from a single sample in a study of STAT3 mutations in large granular lymphocyte leukemia. Assay used: immunoSEQ multiplex PCR; TCRdb lists only in-frame clones, some missing. The table includes roughly 31,000 clones, 60% to 85% detected once. Material for sequencing was peripheral blood mononuclear cells. Receptors originate from a woman between 45 and 65 years old with T-cell large granular lymphocyte leukemia. Some clones in this sample may be carry-over from other donors' samples. Each CDR3 is given with its conserved first and last residue. The D gene is left open where the match is weak. For some rows the clone size is stated as once, few or many, or as a class when expanded; others skip it.

v_gene: TRBV10-3; abundance: .; d_gene: .; len: 13; j_gene: TRBJ2-7; CDR3nt: TGTGCCATCAGTGGTGGAGGGAACGCCGAGCAGTACTTC; CDR3aa: CAISGGGNAEQYF
v_gene: TRBV5-1; abundance: .; d_gene: TRBD1; len: 15; j_gene: TRBJ1-2; CDR3nt: TGCGCCAGCAGCCGGGACAGGGGGCGAAACTATGGCTACACCTTC; CDR3aa: CASSRDRGRNYGYTF
v_gene: TRBV7-8; abundance: .; d_gene: .; len: 12; j_gene: TRBJ2-3; CDR3nt: TGTGCCAGCAGCCCGTTAGGGGATACGCAGTATTTT; CDR3aa: CASSPLGDTQYF
v_gene: TRBV28; abundance: .; d_gene: TRBD1; len: 12; j_gene: TRBJ1-2; CDR3nt: TGTGCCAGCGGAACAGGGGCCTATGGCTACACCTTC; CDR3aa: CASGTGAYGYTF
v_gene: TRBV10-3; abundance: .; d_gene: .; len: 12; j_gene: TRBJ2-7; CDR3nt: TGTGCCATCAGTGAGTCTCACTACGAGCAGTACTTC; CDR3aa: CAISESHYEQYF
v_gene: TRBV28; abundance: once; d_gene: TRBD1; len: 15; j_gene: TRBJ1-2; CDR3nt: TGTGCCAGCAGGAGGACAGGGGGCGCTAACTATGGCTACACCTTC; CDR3aa: CASRRTGGANYGYTF
v_gene: TRBV5-4; abundance: .; d_gene: .; len: 13; j_gene: TRBJ2-1; CDR3nt: TGTGCCAGCAGCTTGGTAGGGTTCAATGAGCAGTTCTTC; CDR3aa: CASSLVGFNEQFF
v_gene: TRBV6-1; abundance: .; d_gene: .; len: 15; j_gene: TRBJ1-1; CDR3nt: TGTGCCAGCAGTGGGAACAGGGAGGCGAACACTGAAGCTTTCTTT; CDR3aa: CASSGNREANTEAFF
v_gene: TRBV6-6; abundance: .; d_gene: TRBD2; len: 15; j_gene: TRBJ2-5; CDR3nt: TGTGCCAGCAGTTACCTAGCGGGAGGTAGCGAGACCCAGTACTTC; CDR3aa: CASSYLAGGSETQYF
v_gene: TRBV18; abundance: once; d_gene: .; len: 14; j_gene: TRBJ2-7; CDR3nt: TGTGCCAGCTCACCAGGGCCCTTAGCCTACGAGCAGTACTTC; CDR3aa: CASSPGPLAYEQYF
v_gene: TRBV6-6; abundance: .; d_gene: .; len: 14; j_gene: TRBJ2-3; CDR3nt: TGTGCCAGCACCATGGGGCTGCTTCGGGATACGCAGTATTTT; CDR3aa: CASTMGLLRDTQYF
v_gene: TRBV6-5; abundance: .; d_gene: .; len: 14; j_gene: TRBJ1-1; CDR3nt: TGTGCCAGCAGCCGAGACCCCGTGGGCACTGAAGCTTTCTTT; CDR3aa: CASSRDPVGTEAFF
v_gene: TRBV5-4; abundance: .; d_gene: .; len: 14; j_gene: TRBJ2-3; CDR3nt: TGTGCCAGCAGCATCCGTCCCACCACAGATACGCAGTATTTT; CDR3aa: CASSIRPTTDTQYF
v_gene: TRBV4-1; abundance: .; d_gene: .; len: 16; j_gene: TRBJ2-2; CDR3nt: TGCGCCAGCAGCCAAGCCTTCGCAGGGGCGGCCGGGGAGCTGTTTTTT; CDR3aa: CASSQAFAGAAGELFF
v_gene: TRBV19; abundance: once; d_gene: .; len: 13; j_gene: TRBJ1-1; CDR3nt: TGTGCCAGTCGATCAACAGGGAACACTGAAGCTTTCTTT; CDR3aa: CASRSTGNTEAFF
v_gene: TRBV5-6; abundance: .; d_gene: TRBD1; len: 14; j_gene: TRBJ2-7; CDR3nt: TGTGCCAGCAGCTTAACAGGGGCGACCTACGAGCAGTACTTC; CDR3aa: CASSLTGATYEQYF
v_gene: TRBV18; abundance: .; d_gene: TRBD1; len: 17; j_gene: TRBJ2-4; CDR3nt: TGTGCCAGCTCACCCTACGGACAGGGGATAGCCAAAAACATTCAGTACTTC; CDR3aa: CASSPYGQGIAKNIQYF
v_gene: TRBV5-4; abundance: .; d_gene: TRBD2; len: 15; j_gene: TRBJ2-7; CDR3nt: TGTGCCAGCAGCCGTGATCGCGGGGGCTCCTACGAGCAGTACTTC; CDR3aa: CASSRDRGGSYEQYF
v_gene: TRBV4-3; abundance: .; d_gene: TRBD2; len: 16; j_gene: TRBJ2-5; CDR3nt: TGCGCCAGCAGCCCCACTAGCGGCGGGACCGGTGGGACCCAGTACTTC; CDR3aa: CASSPTSGGTGGTQYF
v_gene: TRBV19; abundance: few; d_gene: .; len: 15; j_gene: TRBJ2-2; CDR3nt: TGTGCCAGTAGTAATAGCGGAGCTTACACCGGGGAGCTGTTTTTT; CDR3aa: CASSNSGAYTGELFF
v_gene: TRBV6-5; abundance: .; d_gene: .; len: 14; j_gene: TRBJ1-5; CDR3nt: TGTGCCAGCAGACGGACCGGAAGTAATCAGCCCCAGCATTTT; CDR3aa: CASRRTGSNQPQHF
v_gene: TRBV5-4; abundance: .; d_gene: TRBD1; len: 14; j_gene: TRBJ1-1; CDR3nt: TGTGCCAGCAGCATGACAGGGAGCAGGACTGAAGCTTTCTTT; CDR3aa: CASSMTGSRTEAFF
v_gene: TRBV11-2; abundance: .; d_gene: TRBD2; len: 16; j_gene: TRBJ2-2; CDR3nt: TGTGCCAGCAGGGGGACTAGCGGGAGGGGCGCCGGGGAGCTGTTTTTT; CDR3aa: CASRGTSGRGAGELFF
v_gene: TRBV7-9; abundance: .; d_gene: .; len: 14; j_gene: TRBJ1-4; CDR3nt: TGTGCCAGCAGCAAGTGGGAGGCTAATGAAAAACTGTTTTTT; CDR3aa: CASSKWEANEKLFF
v_gene: TRBV21-1; abundance: .; d_gene: .; len: 19; j_gene: TRBJ2-4; CDR3nt: TGTGCCAGCACAAAACGAGGGACTAAGCCGAGTAGGCTCAAGGACATTCAGTACTTC; CDR3aa: CASTKRGTKPSRLKDIQYF
v_gene: TRBV29-1; abundance: .; d_gene: .; len: 12; j_gene: TRBJ2-1; CDR3nt: TGCAGCGTTGTGGGGCAGCTCAATGAGCAGTTCTTC; CDR3aa: CSVVGQLNEQFF
v_gene: TRBV5-6; abundance: .; d_gene: .; len: 11; j_gene: TRBJ1-2; CDR3nt: TGTGCCAGCAGCTTAAACTATGGCTACACCTTC; CDR3aa: CASSLNYGYTF
v_gene: TRBV18; abundance: .; d_gene: .; len: 13; j_gene: TRBJ2-2; CDR3nt: TGTGCCAGCTCACCACGGGACACCGGGGAGCTGTTTTTT; CDR3aa: CASSPRDTGELFF
v_gene: TRBV6-6; abundance: .; d_gene: .; len: 15; j_gene: TRBJ1-2; CDR3nt: TGTGCCAGCAGGACATACAGGGCCTCTAACTATGGCTACACCTTC; CDR3aa: CASRTYRASNYGYTF
v_gene: TRBV7-2; abundance: medium-sized; d_gene: TRBD2; len: 14; j_gene: TRBJ2-2; CDR3nt: TGTGCCAGCATCCGGGCGGGAGCGACCGGGGAGCTGTTTTTT; CDR3aa: CASIRAGATGELFF
v_gene: TRBV5-1; abundance: .; d_gene: .; len: 14; j_gene: TRBJ2-2; CDR3nt: TGCGCCAGCAGCTCGTCTACAGGCACCGGGGAGCTGTTTTTT; CDR3aa: CASSSSTGTGELFF